This entry is about one T cell receptor beta chain. Its antigen is as yet unknown. The V end lost 0 bases, the J end lost 3 bases, and 10 bases lay between the germline ends. Germline values: CDR1 SGHKS, CDR2 YYEKEE (reference sequence). This CDR3 region has 14 residues. Every sample yielded at least 6 million isolated PBMCs. A minimum of 5.5 micrograms of total RNA was extracted per sample. This entry belongs to a study of blood T cells in healthy people across ages. Notes on the study in general: There was a strong correlation between TCR beta diversity and naive T cell percentage. It was not possible, with unsorted PBMCs, to conclusively compare naive and antigen-experienced cells.

PCR was performed a second time for about 7 to 12 cycles using a sample-barcoded 5' primer and a J-beta primer mix. MiXCR was run by TCRdb on the 5' RACE reads, yielding one entry per CDR3 protein. The sample holds around 670,000 distinct CDR3 sequences, approximately 30% seen once. This TCR came from a woman aged 80 or older in good health. V is TRBV5-5 and J is TRBJ2-7; D remains ambiguous. The sequencing sample was made of blood. CDR3 protein: CASSLDGSFYEQYF. CDR3 nucleotide sequence: TGTGCCAGCAGCTTGGATGGCAGCTTCTACGAGCAGTACTTC.